This record covers a single T cell receptor beta chain. What it binds is not known. These data are taken from a study of T-cell reconstitution after alpha-beta-depleted transplantation in children. Study-wide results and caveats: Recipient T cells and thymic progenitors that survived gave rise to the high TCRbeta diversity observed at day 60 in some patients. As was reported, about two months after transplant, alpha-beta T cells came from several hundred expanded graft clones. One year post-transplant, T-cell counts and diversity were largely derived from T cells produced anew.

TCRbeta library construction was performed incorporating unique molecular identifiers. TCRdb re-analysed the PCR reads in MiXCR, keeping a single row per CDR3 protein. The sample consists of around 420,000 distinct CDR3 sequences, roughly 16% of them appearing once. Sequencing used PBMCs, mostly from graft donor cells, obtained 360 days after TCRalphabeta/CD19-depleted stem cell transplant. The TCR was taken from a boy in the first two years of life who had a stem cell transplant for Wiskott-Aldrich syndrome, so the T cells may come from the graft donor.

CDR3: CSASPGLFLYEQYF. The CDR3 DNA reads TGCAGTGCTTCCCCGGGACTGTTCCTCTACGAGCAGTACTTC. This chain uses TRBV20-1 with TRBJ2-7; perhaps TRBD2 as D (6 bases). V gave up 5 bases and J gave up 3 bases, with 17 bases separating them. The CDR3 has 14 residues. From germline, CDR1 is DFQATT and CDR2 SNEGSKA (reference sequence).